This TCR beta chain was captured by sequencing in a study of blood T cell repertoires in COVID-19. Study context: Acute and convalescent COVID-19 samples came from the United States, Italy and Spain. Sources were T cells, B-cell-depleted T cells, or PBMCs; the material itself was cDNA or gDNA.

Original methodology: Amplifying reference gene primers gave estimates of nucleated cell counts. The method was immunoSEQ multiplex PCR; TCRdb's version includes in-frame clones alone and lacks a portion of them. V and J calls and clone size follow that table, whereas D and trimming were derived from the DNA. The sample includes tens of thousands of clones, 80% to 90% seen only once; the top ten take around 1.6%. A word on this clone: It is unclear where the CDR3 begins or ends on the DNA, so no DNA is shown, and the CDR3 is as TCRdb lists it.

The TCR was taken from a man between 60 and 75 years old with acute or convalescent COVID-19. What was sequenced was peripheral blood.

The CDR3 loop is CASILESAENTEAFF. The chain has TRBV7-2 and TRBJ1-1. The length of the CDR3 is 15 amino acids, counting both ends. Germline CDR1 SGHTA, CDR2 FQGNSA.